The next 15 T cell receptor beta chains were all read from a single sample in a study of blood T cells in healthy people across ages (dated by TCRdb to between 2015 and 2016). Libraries were constructed by 5' RACE. TCRdb records Illumina HiSeq 2500 as the sequencer. A second 7 to 11 cycle PCR used a sample-barcoded 5' primer and a J-beta primer mix. TCRdb handled the public reads itself, with Q25 trimming in fastp and clone calling in MiXCR, and kept productive beta chains. Each entry merges the rows of one CDR3 protein and shows their most common DNA and genes. Recorded for this sample are under 2 million distinct CDR3 sequences; about 32% of them occurred a single time. About 11% of the sample is held by the ten biggest clonotypes. The specimen was blood. The receptor set was obtained from a woman aged 25-40 years in good health.

This clonotype was observed a handful of times. J is TRBJ1-6 and V is TRBV9; maybe TRBD1 (5 bases). The CDR3 loop spans 14 amino acids. V was cut by 1 base and J by 6 bases, with 8 bases left in between. CDR1 and CDR2 (germline): SGDLS, YYNGEE. The CDR3 DNA follows: TGTGCCAGCAGCGTACTAGGGACTAATTCACCCCTCCACTTT. Its protein is CASSVLGTNSPLHF.

This clonotype came up many times. The rearrangement joins TRBV25-1 to TRBJ2-1; 14 bases are a match to TRBD2. The CDR3 length is 15 residues. Germline V gene data show CDR1 as MGHDK and CDR2 as SYGVNS. V shed 4 bases, J shed 8 bases, and the junction held 4 bases outside the gene matches. In nucleotides, the CDR3 is TGTGCCAGCAGTGTCGGACTAGCGGGGGGTCATGAGCAGTTCTTC. This codes for CASSVGLAGGHEQFF.

V is TRBV7-9 and J is TRBJ2-7; D may match TRBD1 or TRBD2 (5 bases each). The ends were cut back, 1 base at V and 2 bases at J, with 12 bases in the middle. The CDR3 spans 15 residues. Germline V gene data show CDR1 as SEHNR and CDR2 as FQNEAQ (reference sequence). The CDR3 protein is CASSLVGRGAYEQYF. The CDR3 DNA is TGTGCCAGCAGCTTAGTTGGACGAGGGGCCTACGAGCAGTACTTC.

In this sample, this clonotype turned up many times. The chain is built from TRBV20-1 and TRBJ1-2; TRBD1 agrees at 9 bases. This CDR3 region has 12 residues. After removal of 5 bases from V and 8 bases from J, the junction contained 6 bases not matched to a gene. CDR1 and CDR2 from the germline V gene are DFQATT and SNEGSKA (reference sequence). CDR3: CSADRGSGGYTF. DNA for the CDR3: TGCAGTGCTGACAGGGGGTCGGGGGGCTACACCTTC.

This chain links TRBV20-1 with TRBJ2-3; 8 nucleotides align to TRBD2. The germline V gene has CDR1 DFQATT and CDR2 SNEGSKA (reference sequence). V shed 7 bases, J shed 8 bases, and the junction held 17 bases outside the gene matches. CDR3 size: 15 residues. The CDR3 spells CSVPSASGGSGTQYF. CDR3 DNA sequence: TGCAGTGTCCCTTCGGCCAGCGGGGGTTCAGGTACGCAGTATTTT.

This clonotype turned up a few times. The chain uses TRBV21-1 and TRBJ2-3. TRBV21-1 is termed a pseudogene. CDR3 length: 16 amino acids. CDR3 sequence reads: CASSKARTRFTDTQYF. The DNA for the CDR3 is TGTGCCAGCAGCAAAGCGAGGACGAGATTCACAGATACGCAGTATTTT.

The chain recombines TRBV11-3 with TRBJ2-1, with 9 bases fitting TRBD2. With V trimmed by 7 bases and J by 5 bases, 6 bases remained unmatched. Germline V gene data show CDR1 as SGHNT and CDR2 as YENEEA. The CDR3 contains 14 residues. CDR3 in DNA: TGTGCCAGCAACCGGACTAGCGTAGACAATGAGCAGTTCTTC. This translates into CASNRTSVDNEQFF.

The chain has TRBV6-5 and TRBJ1-6, with 7 nucleotides matching TRBD1. After removal of 2 bases from V and 8 bases from J, the junction contained 6 bases not matched to a gene. The CDR3 runs 15 residues. CDR1 and CDR2 (germline): MNHEY, SVGAGI. The CDR3: CASSYRQGSHSPLHF. DNA of the CDR3: TGTGCCAGCAGTTACCGACAGGGATCACATTCACCCCTCCACTTT.

DNA of the CDR3: TGTGCCACCAGACGGGGGCAGAACACTGAAGCTTTCTTT. Amino acid sequence: CATRRGQNTEAFF. The chain recombines TRBV6-5 with TRBJ1-1; D perhaps matches TRBD1 (6 bases). Deletions cut 10 bases from V and 1 base from J, with 13 bases between. Germline lookup yields CDR1 MNHEY and CDR2 SVGAGI. There are 13 residues in the CDR3.

CDR3 sequence: CASSSYSGISSYNEQFF. In nucleotides, the CDR3 is TGTGCCAGCAGCTCCTACAGCGGGATTAGCTCCTACAATGAGCAGTTCTTC. The V gene is TRBV11-2, the J gene TRBJ2-1; 7 bases align to TRBD2. Trimming took 4 bases from V and 0 from J; bases not matched to a gene: 9. Germline CDR1 reads SGHAT; CDR2 reads FQNNGV. The CDR3 spans 17 residues.

Here the CDR3 reads CASSLGTRSYNEQYF. CDR3 nucleotides: TGTGCCAGCAGCTTGGGGACAAGGTCCTACAATGAGCAGTACTTC. The V and J genes are TRBV5-6 and TRBJ2-7; weak D call: TRBD1 (5 bases). Germline CDR1 and CDR2: SGHDT and YYEEEE. This CDR3 has 15 residues. Trimming removed 0 bases from V and 7 bases from J, with 17 bases in between.

This rearrangement joins TRBV6-1 to TRBJ1-6; 9 bases are a match to TRBD1. The CDR3 is made up of 15 amino acids. CDR1 is MNHNS and CDR2 is SASEGT in the germline V gene. The J segment lost 7 bases and the V segment lost 2 bases, leaving 3 bases of the junction unmatched. The CDR3 coding sequence is TGTGCCAGCAGTGAAACAGGGGGCGGAAATTCACCCCTCCACTTT. The encoded protein is CASSETGGGNSPLHF.

The CDR3 is CASSLLAGDESGYTF. CDR3 sequence (DNA): TGTGCCAGCAGCTTATTGGCAGGGGATGAGTCTGGCTACACCTTC. J is TRBJ1-2 and V is TRBV7-9; a weak D match, TRBD1 (6 bases). The CDR3 is made up of 15 amino acids. V shed 2 bases and J shed 7 bases, with 17 bases lying between them. CDR1 is SEHNR, CDR2 FQNEAQ, per germline (reference sequence).

This clonotype was recorded a few times. This chain uses TRBV18 with TRBJ2-7; no clear D gene. Trimming pared 3 bases from V and 7 bases from J, leaving 10 bases between. The germline V gene encodes CDR1 KGHSH and CDR2 LQKENI. The length of the CDR3 is 12 residues. As DNA, the CDR3 is TGTGCCAGCTCACCGCGTATAGAGGAGCAGTACTTC. It specifies CASSPRIEEQYF.

In the case of this clonotype: This may be a read error, as it is one base from a much larger clone. This chain joins TRBV29-1 and TRBJ2-7, with D unclear. Germline V CDR1 and CDR2: SQVTM, ANQGSEA. CDR3 length: 13 residues. V was pared by 4 bases and J by 2 bases, with 12 bases between. In nucleotides, the CDR3 is TGCAGCGTTGTGGGTCGGAGCCCCTACGAGCAGTACTTC. Its protein product is CSVVGRSPYEQYF.